This T cell receptor beta chain was profiled in a study of cytomegalovirus exposure and HLA in healthy donors. The primer mix had 60 Vbeta and 13 Jbeta primers. TCRdb's table, derived via immunoSEQ multiplex PCR, lists solely in-frame clones and lacks some. The sample lists around 91,000 clones; around 78% were seen once. Germline assignment: CDR1 DFQATT and CDR2 SNEGSKA (reference sequence). The ends were cut back, 6 bases at V and 10 bases at J, with 12 bases in the middle. The CDR3 runs to 10 residues. V usage is TRBV20-1 and J usage is TRBJ1-1; tentatively, D is TRBD1 (5 bases). Sequences were obtained from PBMCs. This receptor was identified in a male donor in good health and CMV-seropositive. Written as DNA, the CDR3 is TGCAGTGCGGAGGCGGGGGGAGCTTTCTTT. Its protein product is CSAEAGGAFF.